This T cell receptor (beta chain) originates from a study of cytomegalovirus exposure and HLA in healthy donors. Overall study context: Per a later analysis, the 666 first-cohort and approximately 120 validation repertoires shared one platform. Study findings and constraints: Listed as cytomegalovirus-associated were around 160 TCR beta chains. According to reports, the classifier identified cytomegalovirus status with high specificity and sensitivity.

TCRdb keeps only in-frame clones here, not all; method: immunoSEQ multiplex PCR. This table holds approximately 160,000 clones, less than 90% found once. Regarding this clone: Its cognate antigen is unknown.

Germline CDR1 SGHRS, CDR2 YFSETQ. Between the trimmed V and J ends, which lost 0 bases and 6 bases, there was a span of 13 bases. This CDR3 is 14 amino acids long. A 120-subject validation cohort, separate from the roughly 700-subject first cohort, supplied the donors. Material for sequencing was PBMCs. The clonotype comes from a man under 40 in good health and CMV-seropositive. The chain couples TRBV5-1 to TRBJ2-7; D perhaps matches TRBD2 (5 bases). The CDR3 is CASSLAPGNGEQYF. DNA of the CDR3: TGCGCCAGCAGCTTGGCCCCGGGGAATGGCGAGCAGTACTTC.